These 18 T cell receptor beta chains came from one sample sequenced in a study of OX40 agonist ivuxolimab in advanced cancers. Repertoires were generated with immunoSEQ multiplex PCR, while TCRdb's copy carries only in-frame clones and drops some. Among 65,000 to 75,000 clones listed, approximately 81% were seen once. Source: CD4+ or CD8+ T cells sorted from blood, taken in a trial of the OX40 agonist ivuxolimab. These receptors all come from an adult with an advanced solid tumor such as melanoma, head and neck, liver or kidney cancer.

The chain uses TRBV5-1 and TRBJ2-7; weak D call: TRBD2 (6 bases). Trimming stripped 2 bases from V and 5 bases from J, with 23 bases between. The CDR3 consists of 17 residues. Germline CDR1 is SGHRS and CDR2 is YFSETQ. The CDR3 is CASSFGWGEPGTHEQYF. The CDR3 nucleotides read TGCGCCAGCAGCTTCGGGTGGGGGGAACCGGGAACCCACGAGCAGTACTTC.

The CDR3 bases are TGTGCCACTACAGGGGGCAAATATAATTCACCCCTCCACTTT. It translates to CATTGGKYNSPLHF. J is TRBJ1-6 and V is TRBV2; 9 bases are a match to TRBD1. Looked up from germline, CDR1 is SNHLY and CDR2 is FYNNEI. Losses at the gene ends were 10 bases for V and 4 bases for J; bases not matched to a gene: 5. The CDR3 has 14 amino acids. The full variable domain, rest sourced from reference TRBV2 and TRBJ1-6, is EPEVTQTPSHQVTQMGQEVILRCVPISNHLYFYWYRQILGQKVEFLVSFYNNEISEKSEIFDDQFSVERPDGSNFTLKIRSTKLEDSAMYFCATTGGKYNSPLHFGNGTRLTVT.

The chain carries TRBV5-4 and TRBJ1-2, with 7 bases identical to TRBD1. The CDR3 totals 16 residues. Germline V gene lookup returns CDR1 SGHNT and CDR2 YYREEE (reference sequence). V lost 0 bases and J lost 7; bases outside the gene matches: 12. This CDR3 reads CASSLGVRRGKGGYTF. The CDR3 DNA follows: TGTGCCAGCAGCTTGGGGGTTCGCAGGGGGAAGGGTGGCTACACCTTC.

The gene calls are TRBV7-9 and TRBJ1-2; possible D gene TRBD1, 5 bases. CDR1 and CDR2 (germline): SEHNR, FQNEAQ (reference sequence). The CDR3 runs 14 residues. The germline V and J ends were trimmed by 3 bases and 0 bases, with 8 bases remaining between them. For the CDR3, the DNA is TGTGCCAGCAGCTTCGACAGTTCTAACTATGGCTACACCTTC. Amino acids: CASSFDSSNYGYTF. The full variable domain, in which reference TRBV7-9 and TRBJ1-2 provide the parts outside the CDR3, is DTGVSQNPRHKITKRGQNVTFRCDPISEHNRLYWYRQTLGQGPEFLTYFQNEAQLEKSRLLSDRFSAERPKGSFSTLEIQRTEQGDSAMYLCASSFDSSNYGYTFGSGTRLTVV.

The chain links TRBV12-2 to TRBJ1-4; the DNA was not compared with TRBD1, the D call given in the table. TRBV12-2 is listed as a pseudogene. This CDR3 has 16 amino acids. CDR3 nucleotides: TGTGCAAGTCGCTTAGAAGGGCATCAGGGCGGTGAAAAACTGTTTTTT. This encodes CASRLEGHQGGEKLFF.

V usage is TRBV10-3 and J usage is TRBJ2-3, with 7 bases identical to TRBD1. The CDR3 extends over 13 amino acids. The junction had 4 bases not matched to a gene; V was cut back by 10 bases and J by 0 bases. Per the germline V gene, CDR1 is ENHRY and CDR2 is SYGVKD. The CDR3 spells CATRDRSTDTQYF. The CDR3 DNA follows: TGTGCCACCAGGGACAGAAGCACAGATACGCAGTATTTT.

The rearrangement uses TRBV7-2 and TRBJ2-1, with 8 bases lining up with TRBD2. Losses at the gene ends were 5 bases for V and 6 bases for J; bases not matched to a gene: 12. CDR1 is SGHTA, CDR2 FQGNSA, per germline. The CDR3 has 16 amino acids. The DNA for the CDR3 is TGTGCCAGCAGCCCCAACGTAGCGGGGCCGGCCAATGAGCAGTTCTTC. It specifies CASSPNVAGPANEQFF.

This rearrangement joins TRBV28 to TRBJ1-1, with TRBD1 matching 9 bases. The CDR3 is 16 amino acids. V was clipped by 1 base and J by 10 bases; unmatched bases: 13. Germline V gene lookup returns CDR1 MDHEN and CDR2 SYDVKM. The CDR3 nucleotides are TGTGCCAGCAGTTTATACGCCCCCGGACAGGGGCGACCAGCTTTCTTT. Translation gives CASSLYAPGQGRPAFF.

This chain links TRBV25-1 with TRBJ1-1; TRBD1 aligns across 7 bases. Germline lookup yields CDR1 MGHDK and CDR2 SYGVNS. The CDR3 is 16 amino acids. With 4 bases clipped from V and 4 bases from J, the junction kept 12 bases outside the gene matches. The CDR3 is CASSASTGRGSTEAFF. The DNA of the CDR3 is TGTGCCAGCAGTGCTTCGACAGGGCGGGGGTCCACTGAAGCTTTCTTT.

Concerning this clone: Other DNA sequences from this sample encode an identical CDR3 as well. The chain combines TRBV2 with TRBJ1-2, with TRBD1 identical over 8 bases. Germline values: CDR1 SNHLY, CDR2 FYNNEI. The CDR3 extends over 14 amino acids. Trimming took 2 bases from V and 8 from J; bases not matched to a gene: 7. DNA of the CDR3: TGTGCCAGCAGTGAACCCGGGACAGGCAAGGGCTACACCTTC. It translates to CASSEPGTGKGYTF.

The gene calls are TRBV18 and TRBJ1-2, with 7 nucleotides matching TRBD1. The CDR3 spans 14 residues. Germline V lookup: CDR1 KGHSH, CDR2 LQKENI. V was pared by 6 bases and J by 6 bases, with 10 bases of the junction left unmatched. The CDR3 DNA sequence: TGTGCCAGCTCGGATCAGGGGGGAGCGGATGGCTACACCTTC. It specifies CASSDQGGADGYTF.

This clone was detected once. This chain links TRBV27 with TRBJ2-6, with unresolved D. The germline CDR1 and CDR2 sequences are MNHEY and SMNVEV (reference sequence). This CDR3 spans 14 amino acids. Trimming stripped 4 bases from V and 0 bases from J, with 4 bases between. Here the CDR3 reads CASSYSSGANVLTF. CDR3 coding DNA: TGTGCCAGCAGTTACTCCTCTGGGGCCAACGTCCTGACTTTC. The full variable domain, with the rest looked up from reference TRBV27 and TRBJ2-6, is EAQVTQNPRYLITVTGKKLTVTCSQNMNHEYMSWYRQDPGLGLRQIYYSMNVEVTDKGDVPEGYKVSRKEKRNFPLILESPSPNQTSLYFCASSYSSGANVLTFGAGSRLTVL.

The count of this clone is one. The CDR3 reads CASSPLGSDARAMYF. The CDR3 DNA sequence: TGTGCCAGCAGTCCCCTGGGTTCGGACGCCCGAGCGATGTACTTC. The rearrangement links TRBV28 to TRBJ2-5; D not certain. Trimming shortened V by 5 bases and J by 13 bases, and 26 bases separated the two germline ends. CDR3 length: 15 amino acids. Germline V gives CDR1 MDHEN, CDR2 SYDVKM.

The gene calls are TRBV13 and TRBJ2-1; TRBD2 matches at 13 bases. There are 16 residues in the CDR3. With 1 base clipped from V and 5 bases from J, the junction kept 2 bases outside the gene matches. The germline V gene has CDR1 PRHDT and CDR2 FYEKMQ (reference sequence). As DNA, the CDR3 is TGTGCCAGCAGCTTAGTACTAGCGGGAGGGGACAATGAGCAGTTCTTC. It yields the protein CASSLVLAGGDNEQFF.

This sequence joins TRBV20-1 and TRBJ2-7; D remains unclear. The CDR3 is made up of 10 amino acids. The V gene lost 6 bases and the J gene lost 1 base, with 4 bases spanning the gap. Germline CDR1 reads DFQATT; CDR2 reads SNEGSKA (reference sequence). Written as DNA, the CDR3 is TGCAGTGCCAGTTCCTACGAGCAGTACTTC. Amino acids: CSASSYEQYF.

The chain employs TRBV7-9 and TRBJ1-5; TRBD1 aligns across 8 bases. V trimming: 6 bases; J trimming: 9 bases; junction bases outside the gene matches: 7. The germline V gene encodes CDR1 SEHNR and CDR2 FQNEAQ (reference sequence). This CDR3 is built from 13 residues. DNA of the CDR3: TGTGCCAGCAGTTCGGGACAGGAAGGGCCCCAGCATTTT. Protein product: CASSSGQEGPQHF.

The chain links TRBV5-6 to TRBJ1-5; D uncertain. The CDR3 loop spans 17 amino acids. Per germline, CDR1 SGHDT and CDR2 YYEEEE. Trimming took off 4 bases at V and 2 bases at J, with 19 bases between the two ends. The CDR3 nucleotides read TGTGCCAGCAGCACCTCGGACCGTTCCGTGGGCAATCAGCCCCAGCATTTT. This encodes CASSTSDRSVGNQPQHF.

The rearrangement links TRBV5-1 to TRBJ2-1; 8 nucleotides align to TRBD2. Germline values: CDR1 SGHRS, CDR2 YFSETQ. Losses at the gene ends were 5 bases for V and 8 bases for J; bases not matched to a gene: 9. The length of the CDR3 is 14 residues. CDR3 DNA sequence: TGCGCCAGCAGTACCGGGACTAGAGGGCATGAGCAGTTCTTC. It specifies CASSTGTRGHEQFF.